The sequence of this TCR beta chain was determined in a study of TET2 disruption in CD19-targeted CAR T cells. For this clone: Its antigen is as yet unknown. The junction differs from germline at one of its ends, possibly a read error. The DNA ends 3 residues before the CDR3 does, and the rest of the CDR3 is filled in from the germline J gene. At the DNA level, this CDR3 is encoded by other sequences in the same sample as well.

CDR3 size: 11 residues. CDR1 is SQVTM and CDR2 is ANQGSEA in the germline V gene. Profiling relied on immunoSEQ multiplex PCR, and the TCRdb table lists in-frame clones only, not all of them. The sample's table shows fewer than 30,000 clones. Regarding treatment: autologous CTL019 cells: CD19 CAR with 4-1BB and CD3 zeta domains. The receptor's source is a man aged 70-80 years with chronic lymphocytic leukemia. V usage is TRBV29-1 and J usage is TRBJ1-3, with 7 positions matching TRBD1. The sequencing used CD8- CAR+ T cells sorted from cultured blood T cells, collected for CD19 CAR T cell therapy. Described subset: CD8-negative CAR-positive T cells from the infusion product. CDR3 sequence: CSVAGGNTIYF. The CDR3 bases that were read are TGCAGCGTTGCAGGGGGAAACACT. Supplemented by reference TRBV29-1 and TRBJ1-3, the full variable domain reads SAVISQKPSRDICQRGTSLTIQCQVDSQVTMMFWYRQQPGQSLTLIATANQGSEATYESGFVIDKFPISRPNLTFSTLTVSNMSPEDSSIYLCSVAGGNTIYFGEGSWLTVV.